A single sample is the source of the 16 T cell receptor beta chains below, sequenced in a study of T cells after yellow fever vaccination. TCRdb analysed the 5' RACE reads with MiXCR anew, one entry per CDR3 protein. The table has about 240,000 distinct CDR3 sequences, 6% to 7.5% seen once; the top ten hold more than 0.8%. Sequences were derived from CD4+ T cells sorted from PBMCs, sampled 15 days after the yellow fever booster vaccination. The receptors were gathered from a man aged 30 to 45 who received the YFV17D yellow fever vaccine.

In this sample, this clonotype turned up a few times. The chain joins TRBV14 to TRBJ1-2; D gene uncertain. This CDR3 spans 13 amino acids. The germline V gene encodes CDR1 SGHDN and CDR2 FVKESK. V lost 1 base, J lost 8 bases, and 11 bases lay in between. In nucleotides, the CDR3 is TGTGCCAGCAGCCAAGTACGGACGTGGGGCTACACCTTC. Its translation: CASSQVRTWGYTF.

This clonotype was counted between two and nine times. The chain carries TRBV10-3 and TRBJ2-7; either TRBD1 or TRBD2 may fit D (6 bases each). The CDR3 totals 11 residues. The V end lost 8 bases, the J end lost 7 bases, and 12 bases lay between the germline ends. The V gene's germline CDR1 is ENHRY and CDR2 SYGVKD. The CDR3, as DNA: TGTGCCATCCACAGGGCGGGAGAGCAGTACTTC. Encoded protein: CAIHRAGEQYF.

This rearrangement joins TRBV10-2 to TRBJ2-1, with 13 bases fitting TRBD2. V lost 6 bases, J lost 10 bases, and 6 bases stayed unmatched. In germline, CDR1 is WSHSY, CDR2 SAAADI. The CDR3 is 14 amino acids. CDR3 in amino acids: CASRTGLAGDEQFF. In nucleotides, the CDR3 is TGCGCCAGCAGGACAGGACTAGCGGGAGACGAGCAGTTCTTC.

This sequence joins TRBV20-1 and TRBJ2-7; TRBD2 matches 9 bases. Germline lookup yields CDR1 DFQATT and CDR2 SNEGSKA (reference sequence). Trimming at V came to 1 base and at J to 0 bases, leaving 4 bases not matched to a gene. This CDR3 is built from 15 residues. CDR3 amino acids: CSARVPGLASYEQYF. The CDR3 DNA follows: TGCAGTGCTAGAGTTCCGGGACTAGCCTCCTACGAGCAGTACTTC.

This clonotype occurred a few times. The DNA for the CDR3 is TGCAGTGCTAGAGTTCGGGGGTTTGGGACTAATGAAAAACTGTTTTTT. Its translation is CSARVRGFGTNEKLFF. The chain is built from TRBV20-1 and TRBJ1-4; TRBD1 might be the D (5 bases). This CDR3 comprises 16 residues. In germline, CDR1 is DFQATT, CDR2 SNEGSKA (reference sequence). Trimming removed 1 base at V and 2 bases at J, with 14 bases between.

V gene TRBV3-1 combines with J gene TRBJ1-6, with 9 bases that match TRBD1. Germline V gives CDR1 LGHDT, CDR2 YNNKEL (reference sequence). The CDR3 has 16 residues. After removal of 3 bases from V and 7 bases from J, the junction contained 7 bases not matched to a gene. CDR3 sequence (DNA): TGTGCCAGCAGCCACCAGGACAGGGGTAGGAATTCACCCCTCCACTTT. Its protein product is CASSHQDRGRNSPLHF.

This clonotype has more than one count but fewer than ten. The chain is built from TRBV6-1 and TRBJ2-2; 10 bases are shared with TRBD2. Per the germline V gene, CDR1 is MNHNS and CDR2 is SASEGT. J lost 5 bases, V lost 6 bases, and 12 bases had no gene match. The CDR3 length is 17 residues. In DNA, the CDR3 is TGTGCCAGCAGCCTGAACCTAGCGGGAGTAGGTACCGGGGAGCTGTTTTTT. Protein: CASSLNLAGVGTGELFF.

This clonotype occurred a few times. This chain connects TRBV20-1 to TRBJ2-4, with 9 nucleotides matching TRBD1. V lost 6 bases, J lost 6 bases, and 3 bases stayed unmatched. CDR3 length: 12 amino acids. In germline, CDR1 is DFQATT, CDR2 SNEGSKA (reference sequence). For the CDR3, the DNA is TGCAGTGCGACGGACAGGGGAAACATTCAGTACTTC. Residues: CSATDRGNIQYF.

The sample holds a few counts of this clonotype. The chain joins TRBV19 to TRBJ2-1; TRBD2 matches 8 bases. J was trimmed by 6 bases and V by 8 bases; bases with no gene match: 9. There are 14 residues in the CDR3. The germline V gene has CDR1 LNHDA and CDR2 SQIVND (reference sequence). The CDR3 protein is CASRSGGLGNEQFF. For the CDR3, the DNA is TGTGCCAGTCGATCGGGAGGGCTGGGCAATGAGCAGTTCTTC.

The chain links TRBV7-9 to TRBJ2-6, with D hard to call. The CDR3 consists of 15 residues. The germline V gene has CDR1 SEHNR and CDR2 FQNEAQ (reference sequence). V dropped 1 base and J dropped 0 bases, with 4 bases sitting between them. CDR3 nucleotide sequence: TGTGCCAGCAGCTTAGACTTCTCTGGGGCCAACGTCCTGACTTTC. Its translation: CASSLDFSGANVLTF.

CDR3 in amino acids: CASSALGQGLGQPQHF. Here the CDR3 DNA reads TGTGCCAGCAGTGCCCTAGGACAGGGATTGGGTCAGCCCCAGCATTTT. This rearrangement joins TRBV6-1 to TRBJ1-5, with 8 bases fitting TRBD1. CDR1 and CDR2 from the germline V gene are MNHNS and SASEGT. Losses at the gene ends were 4 bases for V and 6 bases for J; bases not matched to a gene: 11. This CDR3 is 16 amino acids long.

A few counts support this clonotype. The rearrangement uses TRBV4-3 and TRBJ2-2; unclear D gene. Trimming pared 4 bases from V and 6 bases from J, leaving 6 bases between. Germline V CDR1 and CDR2: LGHNA, YSLEER. The CDR3 runs to 12 residues. CDR3 nucleotides: TGCGCCAGCAGCCCTAAGGCCGGGGAGCTGTTTTTT. Its translation is CASSPKAGELFF.

This clonotype was found many times. The chain is built from TRBV11-2 and TRBJ2-3; 7 nucleotides align to TRBD2. Germline lookup yields CDR1 SGHAT and CDR2 FQNNGV. The CDR3 contains 14 residues. After removal of 4 bases from V and 3 bases from J, the junction contained 4 bases not matched to a gene. In DNA, the CDR3 is TGTGCCAGCAGCTCGAGGGGAGGGACAGATACGCAGTATTTT. It specifies CASSSRGGTDTQYF.

The V gene is TRBV20-1, the J gene TRBJ2-7; tentatively, D is TRBD1 (6 bases). The ends were cut back, 6 bases at V and 6 bases at J, with 15 bases in the middle. Germline V CDR1 and CDR2: DFQATT, SNEGSKA (reference sequence). CDR3 size: 12 residues. CDR3 nucleotide sequence: TGCAGTGCGATAGGACAGATAGGCGAGCAGTACTTC. Its translation is CSAIGQIGEQYF.

V and J are TRBV5-1 and TRBJ2-5, with D perhaps TRBD1 (6 bases). The CDR3 runs 12 residues. V dropped 4 bases and J dropped 3 bases, with 7 bases sitting between them. Germline V CDR1 and CDR2: SGHRS, YFSETQ. CDR3 sequence reads: CASSNREETQYF. As DNA, the CDR3 is TGCGCCAGCAGCAACAGGGAAGAGACCCAGTACTTC.

The table lists this clonotype with many counts. V is TRBV5-6 and J is TRBJ2-1, with unresolved D. The CDR3 length is 12 residues. V shed 0 bases and J shed 8 bases, with 6 bases lying between them. In germline, CDR1 is SGHDT, CDR2 YYEEEE. The CDR3: CASSLARYEQFF. As DNA, the CDR3 is TGTGCCAGCAGCTTGGCTCGGTATGAGCAGTTCTTC.